This T cell receptor beta chain was observed in a study of human T cells and chemical hapten exposure (dated by TCRdb to 2020 to 2022). Context from the whole study: For sensitization, 2% DPC in acetone was applied to a roughly 2 cm by roughly 2 cm area of upper inner arm skin. In alopecia patients, the study followed how the peripheral blood TCR repertoire changed in vivo over primary and secondary sensitization to diphenylcyclopropenone (DPC), a hapten. Libraries were combined into a pool for sequencing, and differences in TCR yield between samples came mainly from small differences in library volumes within the pool. Blood for TCR sequencing was provided by twenty-nine alopecia patients at one to four time points (pre-sensitization, 2, 6 and 24 weeks). Weekly therapeutic DPC doses were additionally applied to the scalp of patients throughout the roughly 22-week study period. Alopecia areata with under or over 50% scalp involvement, alopecia totalis and alopecia universalis were represented in the patient cohort, which was mostly female. Blood was sampled from patients pre-sensitization (week 0) and at 2, 6 and about 24 weeks after DPC sensitization. Patch testing on the upper back used Finn chambers containing 0.01% DPC, with scoring done after 6 days according to International Contact Dermatitis Research Group standards.

This clonotype was found many times. Its antigen is still unknown. Base qualities are missing; no much larger clone stands one base away. This specimen's time point label, per the study, means: patch test 2, 6 weeks after DPC sensitization. What this sample's treatment or condition label stands for: therapeutic diphenylcyclopropenone sensitization with weekly scalp DPC. At each patch-test visit, blood was drawn before the patch test was applied. Eligible patients were aged 18 to 70, diagnosed with alopecia, deemed suitable for DPC therapy, and excluded if pregnant. Total RNA was extracted from unfractionated whole blood that had been collected in Tempus Blood RNA tubes. The library was made by RACE. Sequenced on a NextSeq 500. Library preparation attached unique molecular identifiers to individual cDNA molecules for quantitative, reproducible TCR counting. For every blood RNA sample, sequencing covered both the TCR alpha and TCR beta chains. The source study handled its data this way. Samples had a median of approximately 96,000 TCRs, with a range from roughly 23,224 to 750,000. V, J and CDR3 annotation of the TCR reads was performed with the Decombinator software suite. To make PS versus PT1 abundance plots, every sample was subsampled to the same number of TCRs (28,000). TCRs were defined as expanded if absent before sensitization and observed at least eight times at the 2-week time point. The public sequencing data were trimmed at Q25 with fastp and processed into clonotypes with MiXCR by TCRdb, which kept only in-frame beta chains. Every distinct CDR3 protein forms one entry, paired with its most common genes and DNA. These V and J calls are TCRdb output, not the study's own analysis. The sample table records around 360,000 distinct CDR3 sequences; just under 6.5% of these occur just once. Less than 6.5% of the sample lies in the top ten.

Including the terminal cysteine and phenylalanine, the CDR3 comprises 15 residues. Left in the record is the CDR3 DNA by itself, 45 bases read in frame from the first base. In the germline V gene, CDR1 corresponds to LGHNA and CDR2 to YSLEER. Cut back by 1 base and 0 bases, the V and J ends lie 9 bases apart. Broad study findings and their caveats: Repeated subsampling changed both the strength of the expansion versus patch-test correlation and the threshold at which that correlation became significant. Alopecia, a presumed autoimmune disease, was present in all patients, so the immune response of the patients might differ from that of healthy individuals. No change with DPC sensitization was found in the number of TCRs above 1 in 1000 frequency, and no evidence of global repertoire structure alterations was found. Compared with pre-sensitization or healthy control sets, expanded TCRs formed significantly more large CDR3 similarity clusters, which is consistent with antigen-driven responses. A positive correlation was found between the number of PT1 expanded TCRs and patch test score, with significance reached at thresholds 8, 16 and 32 but not 4.

The chain couples TRBV4-3 to TRBJ1-1; TRBD1 is a possible D gene, resting on 5 matching bases. This TCR was recovered from a woman younger than 30 with alopecia areata. Some clones in this sample may be carry-over from other donors' samples. The source material was whole blood, sampled in connection with sensitization to the hapten diphenylcyclopropenone (DPC). The nucleotide sequence is given as TGCGCCAGCAGCCAAGTGGGGGATTTGAACACTGAAGCTTTCTTT. Its translation reads: CASSQVGDLNTEAFF.